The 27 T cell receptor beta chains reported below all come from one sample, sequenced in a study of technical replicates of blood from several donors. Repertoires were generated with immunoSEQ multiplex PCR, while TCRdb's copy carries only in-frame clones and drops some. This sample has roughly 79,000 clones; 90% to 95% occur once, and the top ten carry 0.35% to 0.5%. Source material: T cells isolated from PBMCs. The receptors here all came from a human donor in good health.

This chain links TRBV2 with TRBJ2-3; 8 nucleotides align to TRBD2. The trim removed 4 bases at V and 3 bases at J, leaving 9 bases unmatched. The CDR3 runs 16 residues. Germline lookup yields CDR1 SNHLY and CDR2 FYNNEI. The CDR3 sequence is CASSGLAGGETDTQYF. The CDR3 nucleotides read TGTGCCAGCAGTGGATTGGCGGGAGGTGAGACAGATACGCAGTATTTT.

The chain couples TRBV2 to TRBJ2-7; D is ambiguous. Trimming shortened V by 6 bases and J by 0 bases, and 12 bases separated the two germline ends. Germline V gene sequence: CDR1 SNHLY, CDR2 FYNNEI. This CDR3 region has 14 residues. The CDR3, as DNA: TGTGCCAGCAGAATCGGCGGATTCTCCTACGAGCAGTACTTC. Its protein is CASRIGGFSYEQYF.

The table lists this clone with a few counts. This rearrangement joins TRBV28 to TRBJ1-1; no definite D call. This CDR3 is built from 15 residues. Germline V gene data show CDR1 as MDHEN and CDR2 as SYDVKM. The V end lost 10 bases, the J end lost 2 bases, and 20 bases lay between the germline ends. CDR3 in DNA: TGTGCCACCTTTCCCCTCGGGGAATCTAACACTGAAGCTTTCTTT. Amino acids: CATFPLGESNTEAFF.

CDR3 sequence: CASSWVAGGPGDIYNEQFF. The CDR3 bases are TGTGCCAGCAGCTGGGTAGCGGGAGGGCCTGGAGATATCTACAATGAGCAGTTCTTC. The V call is TRBV11-2, the J call TRBJ2-1, with TRBD2 matching 11 bases. This CDR3 is built from 19 residues. V shed 4 bases and J 3 bases; nucleotides not matched to a gene: 14. CDR1 and CDR2 (germline): SGHAT, FQNNGV.

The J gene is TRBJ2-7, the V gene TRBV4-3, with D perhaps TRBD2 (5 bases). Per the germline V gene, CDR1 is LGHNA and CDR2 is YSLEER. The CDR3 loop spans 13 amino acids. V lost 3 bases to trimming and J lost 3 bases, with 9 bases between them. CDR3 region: CASSQEVGYEQYF. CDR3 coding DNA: TGCGCCAGCAGCCAGGAGGTCGGCTACGAGCAGTACTTC.

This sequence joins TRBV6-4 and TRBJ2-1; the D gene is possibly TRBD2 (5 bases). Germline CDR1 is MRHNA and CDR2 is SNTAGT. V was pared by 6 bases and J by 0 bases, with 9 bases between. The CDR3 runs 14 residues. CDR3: CASRRGPSYNEQFF. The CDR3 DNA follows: TGTGCCAGCAGACGGGGTCCCTCCTACAATGAGCAGTTCTTC.

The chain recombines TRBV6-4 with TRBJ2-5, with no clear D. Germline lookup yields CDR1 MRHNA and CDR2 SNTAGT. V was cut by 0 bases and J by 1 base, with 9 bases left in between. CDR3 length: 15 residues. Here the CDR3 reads CASSDSMRIQETQYF. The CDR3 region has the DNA TGTGCCAGCAGTGACTCGATGCGGATCCAAGAGACCCAGTACTTC.

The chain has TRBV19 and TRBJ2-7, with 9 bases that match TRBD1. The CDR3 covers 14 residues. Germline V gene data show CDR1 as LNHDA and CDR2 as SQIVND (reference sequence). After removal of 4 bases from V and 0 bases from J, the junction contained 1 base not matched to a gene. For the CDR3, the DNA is TGTGCCAGTAGTAAGGGACAGGGCTCCTACGAGCAGTACTTC. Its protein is CASSKGQGSYEQYF.

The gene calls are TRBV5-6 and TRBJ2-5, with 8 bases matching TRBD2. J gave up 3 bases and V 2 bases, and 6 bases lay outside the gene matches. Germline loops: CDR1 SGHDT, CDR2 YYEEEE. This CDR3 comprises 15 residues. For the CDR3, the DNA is TGTGCCAGCAGCTTTCGGGGGGGACCCGAAGAGACCCAGTACTTC. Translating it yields CASSFRGGPEETQYF.

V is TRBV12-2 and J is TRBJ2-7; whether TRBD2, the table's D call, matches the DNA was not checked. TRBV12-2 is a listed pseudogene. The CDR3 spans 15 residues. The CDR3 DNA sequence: TGTGCAAGTCGCTTTGGGTCTAGCGGGTCCTACGAGCAGTACTTC. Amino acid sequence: CASRFGSSGSYEQYF.

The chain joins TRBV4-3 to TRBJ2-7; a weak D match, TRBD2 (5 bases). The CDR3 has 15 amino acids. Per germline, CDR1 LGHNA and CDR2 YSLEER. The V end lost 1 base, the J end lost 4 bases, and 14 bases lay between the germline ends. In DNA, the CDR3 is TGCGCCAGCAGCCAAGGGACTTCCCCCCAATACGAGCAGTACTTC. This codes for CASSQGTSPQYEQYF.

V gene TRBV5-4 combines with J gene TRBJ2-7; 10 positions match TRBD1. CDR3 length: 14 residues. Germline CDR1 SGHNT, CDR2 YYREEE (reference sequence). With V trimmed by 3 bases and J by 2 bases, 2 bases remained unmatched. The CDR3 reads CASSSGTGAYEQYF. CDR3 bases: TGTGCCAGCAGCTCCGGGACAGGGGCCTACGAGCAGTACTTC.

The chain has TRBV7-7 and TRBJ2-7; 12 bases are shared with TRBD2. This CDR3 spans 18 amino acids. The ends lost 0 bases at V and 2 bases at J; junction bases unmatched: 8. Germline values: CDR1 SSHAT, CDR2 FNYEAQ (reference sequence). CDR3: CASSLAPSGRAGTYEQYF. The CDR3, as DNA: TGTGCCAGCAGCTTAGCCCCTAGCGGGAGGGCTGGGACCTACGAGCAGTACTTC.

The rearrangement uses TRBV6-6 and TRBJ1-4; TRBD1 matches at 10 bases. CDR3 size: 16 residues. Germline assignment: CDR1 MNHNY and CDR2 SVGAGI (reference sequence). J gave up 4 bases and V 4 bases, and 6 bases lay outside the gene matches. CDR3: CASSSGTGVLNEKLFF. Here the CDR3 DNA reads TGTGCCAGCAGTTCGGGGACAGGGGTTCTTAATGAAAAACTGTTTTTT.

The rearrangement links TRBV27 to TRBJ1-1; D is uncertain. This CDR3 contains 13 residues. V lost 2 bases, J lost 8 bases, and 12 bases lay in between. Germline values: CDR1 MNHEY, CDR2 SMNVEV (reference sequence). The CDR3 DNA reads TGTGCCAGCAGTTTAAGTAGCGATGCAGAAGCTTTCTTT. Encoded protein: CASSLSSDAEAFF.

The CDR3 DNA is TGTGCCAGCAGTTTCAGTCAGGGGGCTAGCAATGAGCAGTTCTTC. Translating it yields CASSFSQGASNEQFF. This sequence joins TRBV28 and TRBJ2-1, with TRBD1 matching over 8 bases. V was pared by 3 bases and J by 6 bases, with 7 bases of the junction left unmatched. Per the germline V gene, CDR1 is MDHEN and CDR2 is SYDVKM. The CDR3 is made up of 15 amino acids.

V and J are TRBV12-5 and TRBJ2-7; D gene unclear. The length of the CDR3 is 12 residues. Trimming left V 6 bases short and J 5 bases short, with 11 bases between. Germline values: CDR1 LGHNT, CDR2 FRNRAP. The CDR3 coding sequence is TGTGCTAGTGGACTAAGCGTTGACGAGCAGTACTTC. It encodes CASGLSVDEQYF. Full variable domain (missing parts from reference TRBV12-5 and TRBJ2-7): DARVTQTPRHKVTEMGQEVTMRCQPILGHNTVFWYRQTMMQGLELLAYFRNRAPLDDSGMPKDRFSAEMPDATLATLKIQPSEPRDSAVYFCASGLSVDEQYFGPGTRLTVT.

The CDR3 sequence is CAIKTDQETQYF. CDR3 DNA: TGTGCCATCAAGACAGACCAAGAGACCCAGTACTTC. The chain has TRBV10-3 and TRBJ2-5, with D possibly being TRBD1 (5 bases). V was pared by 7 bases and J by 0 bases, with 6 bases between. CDR3 length: 12 residues. Germline V CDR1 and CDR2: ENHRY, SYGVKD.

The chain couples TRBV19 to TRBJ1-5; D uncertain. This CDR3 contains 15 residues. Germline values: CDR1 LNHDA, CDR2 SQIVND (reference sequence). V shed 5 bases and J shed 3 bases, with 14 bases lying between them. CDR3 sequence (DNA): TGTGCCAGTAGTGGAAGCGGGAGCTTCAATCAGCCCCAGCATTTT. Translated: CASSGSGSFNQPQHF.

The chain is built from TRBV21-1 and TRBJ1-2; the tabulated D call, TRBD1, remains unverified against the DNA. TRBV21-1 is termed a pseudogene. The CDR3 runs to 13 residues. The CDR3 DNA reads TGTGCCAGTACCGGGACAGGGGGCTTAGGCTACACCTTC. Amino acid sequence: CASTGTGGLGYTF.

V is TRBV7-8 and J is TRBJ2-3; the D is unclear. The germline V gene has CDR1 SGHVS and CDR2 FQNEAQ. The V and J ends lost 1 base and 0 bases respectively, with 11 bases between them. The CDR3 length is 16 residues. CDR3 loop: CASSLEPVISTDTQYF. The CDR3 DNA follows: TGTGCCAGCAGCTTAGAACCAGTCATAAGCACAGATACGCAGTATTTT.

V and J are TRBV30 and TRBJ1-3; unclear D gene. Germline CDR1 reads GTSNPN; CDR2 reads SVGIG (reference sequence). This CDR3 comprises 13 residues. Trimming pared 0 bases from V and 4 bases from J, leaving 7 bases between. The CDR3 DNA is TGTGCCTGGAGTGTTACATGGGGAAACACCATATATTTT. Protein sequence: CAWSVTWGNTIYF.

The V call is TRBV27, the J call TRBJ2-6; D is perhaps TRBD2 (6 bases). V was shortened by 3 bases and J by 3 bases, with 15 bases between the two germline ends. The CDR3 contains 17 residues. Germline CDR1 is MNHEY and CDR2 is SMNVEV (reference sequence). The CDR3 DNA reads TGTGCCAGCAGTTTCACTATACCGGGACTTGGGGCCAACGTCCTGACTTTC. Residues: CASSFTIPGLGANVLTF. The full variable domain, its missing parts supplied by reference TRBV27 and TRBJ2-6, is EAQVTQNPRYLITVTGKKLTVTCSQNMNHEYMSWYRQDPGLGLRQIYYSMNVEVTDKGDVPEGYKVSRKEKRNFPLILESPSPNQTSLYFCASSFTIPGLGANVLTFGAGSRLTVL.

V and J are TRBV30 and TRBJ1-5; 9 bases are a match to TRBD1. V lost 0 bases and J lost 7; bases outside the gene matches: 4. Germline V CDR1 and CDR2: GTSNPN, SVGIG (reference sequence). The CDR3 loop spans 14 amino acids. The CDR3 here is CAWSVTGGLQPQHF. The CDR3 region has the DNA TGTGCCTGGAGTGTAACAGGGGGCCTCCAGCCCCAGCATTTT.

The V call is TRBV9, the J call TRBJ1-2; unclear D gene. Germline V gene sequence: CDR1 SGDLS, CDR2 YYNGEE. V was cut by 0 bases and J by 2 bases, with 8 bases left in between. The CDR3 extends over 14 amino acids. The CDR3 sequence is CASSVDSLNYGYTF. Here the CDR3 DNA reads TGTGCCAGCAGCGTAGACAGTTTAAACTATGGCTACACCTTC.

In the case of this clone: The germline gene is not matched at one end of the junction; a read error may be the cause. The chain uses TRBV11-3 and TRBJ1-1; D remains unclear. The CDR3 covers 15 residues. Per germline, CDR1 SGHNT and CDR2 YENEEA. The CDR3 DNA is TGTGCTAGCAGCTTGGGTGGAGATTTCAACACTGAAGCTTTCTTT. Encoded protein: CASSLGGDFNTEAFF.

The CDR3 sequence is CASSLQGQGNTEAFF. CDR3 sequence (DNA): TGCGCCAGCAGCTTGCAGGGACAGGGGAACACTGAAGCTTTCTTT. The V call is TRBV5-1, the J call TRBJ1-1; 9 bases fit TRBD1. The V segment lost 1 base and the J segment 1 base; nucleotides outside the gene matches: 2. This CDR3 spans 15 amino acids. CDR1 and CDR2 from the germline V gene are SGHRS and YFSETQ. Complete variable domain (other parts from reference TRBV5-1 and TRBJ1-1): KAGVTQTPRYLIKTRGQQVTLSCSPISGHRSVSWYQQTPGQGLQFLFEYFSETQRNKGNFPGRFSGRQFSNSRSEMNVSTLELGDSALYLCASSLQGQGNTEAFFGQGTRLTVV.